The present TCR beta chain was sequenced within a study of shared clonotypes between healthy human individuals. Only CD45RO-negative cells positively selected for CCR7 counted as naive CD8 cells, so terminally differentiated effector memory CD45RA+ cells were excluded. Note on this clone: The antigen remains unidentified.

The study's findings and limits: Clonotypes shared by all four donors outscored non-shared clonotypes in generation probability. It was only blood that was sampled, and tissue repertoires likely differ.

Profiled with immunoSEQ multiplex PCR; TCRdb holds only in-frame clones, not every one. The profile shows roughly 590,000 clones, nearly 97% of them singletons. The germline V and J ends were trimmed by 0 bases and 4 bases, with 16 bases remaining between them. From germline, CDR1 is MGHRA and CDR2 YSYEKL. The CDR3 is made up of 16 amino acids. The sample taken for sequencing was naive CD8+ T cells sorted from blood. The gene calls are TRBV4-1 and TRBJ2-7; perhaps TRBD2 as D (6 bases). This sequence was found in a woman under 40 in good health. DNA of the CDR3: TGCGCCAGCAGCCAAGATTGGGCTAGCGAATCTTACGAGCAGTACTTC. Translated, it gives CASSQDWASESYEQYF.